A selection of T cell receptor beta chains follows, all from one sample in a study of tissue T cells after allogeneic stem cell transplantation. TCRdb keeps only in-frame clones here, not all; method: immunoSEQ multiplex PCR. This table has more than 2,500 clones, roughly 72% appearing once. The sequencing here drew on colon tissue, taken at autopsy. These TCRs come from a male patient aged 60 or older with steroid-refractory graft-versus-host disease after an allogeneic stem cell transplant. Part of the T cell pool may stem from the graft donor. Each CDR3 is given with its conserved first and last residue. The D gene is left open where the match is weak.

D gene	V gene	J gene	CDR3 protein
NA	TRBV30	TRBJ1-1	CAWGGRANTEAFF
NA	TRBV15	TRBJ2-7	CATSGQGGSYEQYF
TRBD2	TRBV4-1	TRBJ2-7	CASSQVVTSGGVHEQYF
TRBD1	TRBV2	TRBJ1-3	CARTGGSGNTIYF
TRBD1	TRBV27	TRBJ1-2	CASSLGDRGFGYTF
TRBD1	TRBV2	TRBJ2-2	CASAWDSGELFF
TRBD1	TRBV27	TRBJ2-7	CASSSPTRQGSEQYF
NA	TRBV6-2/TRBV6-3	TRBJ2-5	CASSSQETQYF
TRBD2	TRBV19	TRBJ2-2	CASSIGLAGDTGELFF
TRBD2	TRBV5-1	TRBJ2-5	CASSLGISSGRSRHQETQYF
NA	TRBV3-1/TRBV3-2	TRBJ2-7	CASSHGGGRNEQYF
TRBD2	TRBV7-3	TRBJ2-3	CASSFFWVWGGADTQYF
TRBD2	TRBV6-1	TRBJ2-3	CASSEWRAGDTDTQYF
NA	TRBV3-1/TRBV3-2	TRBJ1-6	CASSLSFGSPLHF
NA	TRBV27	TRBJ1-1	CASSLRGAIAEAFF
NA	TRBV27	TRBJ1-2	CASSSIGEEGWNYGYTF
NA	TRBV18	TRBJ1-2	CASSPSDSRGYTF
NA	TRBV5-1	TRBJ1-4	CASSARGTNEKLFF
NA	TRBV7-2	TRBJ2-7	CASSLDSWESYEQYF
TRBD1	TRBV5-4	TRBJ2-1	CASSLARDSNEQFF
NA	TRBV2	TRBJ1-1	CASSEEGAHLGAFF
TRBD1	TRBV7-8	TRBJ2-2	CASSQGQGDRELFF
TRBD2	TRBV28	TRBJ2-3	CASSGGADTQYF
NA	TRBV12-3/TRBV12-4	TRBJ2-1	CASSIAEGNEQFF
TRBD1	TRBV18	TRBJ2-2	CASSERQGPNTGELFF
TRBD1	TRBV11-1	TRBJ1-1	CASSRGQGGRRSEAFF
NA	TRBV7-9	TRBJ2-3	CASSLGADTQYF
NA	TRBV3-1/TRBV3-2	TRBJ1-1	CASSSPVHGGGLRNTEAFF
NA	TRBV4-3	TRBJ1-4	CASSVRAWANEKLFF
TRBD2	TRBV24-1	TRBJ2-3	CATSDPSAPSGGDTSTDTQYF
NA	TRBV5-1	TRBJ2-1	CASSEDTHEQFF
NA	TRBV5-1	TRBJ2-2	CASSLDGGPNTGELFF
NA	TRBV12-3/TRBV12-4	TRBJ2-1	CASRFGDEQFF
TRBD2	TRBV25-1	TRBJ2-3	CASSEIGSLAGVTDTQYF
NA	TRBV6-6	TRBJ1-6	CASSYSIDGSPLHF
NA	TRBV19	TRBJ1-1	CASSSGQLNTEAFF
TRBD2	TRBV28	TRBJ2-1	CASSFVSGAYNEQFF
NA	TRBV7-2	TRBJ1-5	CASSPTVSEQPQHF
TRBD1	TRBV11-3	TRBJ2-3	CASSSDRSTDTQYF
NA	TRBV7-9	TRBJ1-1	CASSSGRGDTEAFF
NA	TRBV5-1	TRBJ2-7	CASSQMTGLGDEQYF
NA	TRBV6-5	TRBJ1-1	CASSYPGRGGDTEAFF
NA	TRBV5-5	TRBJ2-7	CASSLESGSSYEQYF
TRBD2	TRBV11-1	TRBJ2-1	CASSSELAGGGNEQFF
NA	TRBV5-6	TRBJ2-7	CASSTNLRAGIIEQYF
TRBD1	TRBV6-2/TRBV6-3	TRBJ1-1	CASSRQGGTEAFF
TRBD2	TRBV5-1	TRBJ2-1	CASSLGVAGGNEQFF
NA	TRBV5-1	TRBJ2-3	CASSLSPSTDTQYF
TRBD1	TRBV2	TRBJ1-1	CATTEQGAEAFF
NA	TRBV18	TRBJ1-5	CASSPEGAENQPQHF
NA	TRBV9	TRBJ1-2	CASSAGTNYGYTF
TRBD2	TRBV6-7	TRBJ2-7	CASDASGGRVRYEQYF
NA	TRBV27	TRBJ2-6	CASSSGRLSGANVLTF
TRBD1	TRBV24-1	TRBJ2-5	CATSQPRTGGIETQYF
TRBD1	TRBV28	TRBJ1-3	CASSLRQGGSGNTIYF
TRBD1	TRBV23-1	TRBJ2-5	CASSRQRDRPNETQYF
NA	TRBV6-5	TRBJ1-4	CASSSHRSPTNEKLFF